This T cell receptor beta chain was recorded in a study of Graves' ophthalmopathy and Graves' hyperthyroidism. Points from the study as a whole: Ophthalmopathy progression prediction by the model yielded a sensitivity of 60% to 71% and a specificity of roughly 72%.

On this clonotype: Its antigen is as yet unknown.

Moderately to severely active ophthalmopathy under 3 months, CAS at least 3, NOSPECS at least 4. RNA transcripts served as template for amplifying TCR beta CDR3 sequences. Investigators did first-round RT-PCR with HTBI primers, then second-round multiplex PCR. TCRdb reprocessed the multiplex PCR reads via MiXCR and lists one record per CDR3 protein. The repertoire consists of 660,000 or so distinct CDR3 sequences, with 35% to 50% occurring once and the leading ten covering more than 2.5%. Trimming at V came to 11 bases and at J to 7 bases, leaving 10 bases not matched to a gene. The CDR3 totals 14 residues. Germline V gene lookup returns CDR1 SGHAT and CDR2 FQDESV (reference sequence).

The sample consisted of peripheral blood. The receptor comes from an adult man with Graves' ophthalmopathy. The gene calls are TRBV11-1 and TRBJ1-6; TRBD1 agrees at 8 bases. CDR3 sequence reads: CAWSGQGSNSPLHF. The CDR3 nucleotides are TGTGCCTGGAGCGGACAGGGCAGCAATTCACCCCTCCACTTT.